This TCR beta chain derives from a study of shared clonotypes between healthy human individuals. Regarding the study as a whole: Limitation of the genetic and exposure-history diversity represented came from the few donors. Non-shared clonotypes had lower generation probabilities than clonotypes shared by all four sorted-subset donors. Rarefaction revealed incomplete sorted-subset sequencing despite large depth.

The germline gives CDR1 MNHEY, CDR2 SVGAGI. This CDR3 region has 15 residues. The V end lost 6 bases, the J end lost 0 bases, and 9 bases lay between the germline ends. Repertoires were generated with immunoSEQ multiplex PCR, while TCRdb's copy carries only in-frame clones and drops some. This table holds about 2.1 million clones, about 93% found once. The naive CD8 population came from CD45RO-negative cells selected for CCR7, without terminally differentiated effector memory CD45RA+ cells. Remarks on this clone: Its antigen remains unidentified.

The sequenced sample consisted of naive CD8+ T cells from PBMCs. This chain uses TRBV6-5 with TRBJ1-6; D is unresolved. The source of this sequence is a man in his late teens or twenties in good health. Some clones in this sample may be carry-over from other donors' samples. The CDR3 here is CASSERSSYNSPLHF. The DNA of the CDR3 is TGTGCCAGCAGCGAGAGGAGCTCCTATAATTCACCCCTCCACTTT.